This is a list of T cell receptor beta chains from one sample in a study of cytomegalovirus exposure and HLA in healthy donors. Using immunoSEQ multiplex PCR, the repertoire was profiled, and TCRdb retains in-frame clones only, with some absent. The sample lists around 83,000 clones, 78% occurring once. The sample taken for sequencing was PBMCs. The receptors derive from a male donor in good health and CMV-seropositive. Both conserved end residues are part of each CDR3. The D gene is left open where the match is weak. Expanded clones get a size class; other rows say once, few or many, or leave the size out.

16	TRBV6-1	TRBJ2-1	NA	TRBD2	TGTGCCAGCAGTGCCGATAGCGGGGGCTCCTACAATGAGCAGTTCTTC	CASSADSGGSYNEQFF
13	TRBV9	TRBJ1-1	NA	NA	TGTGCCAGCAGCGTTACAGGGAGGGCTGAAGCTTTCTTT	CASSVTGRAEAFF
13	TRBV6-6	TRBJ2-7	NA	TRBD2	TGTGCCAGCAGGGGCGGGAGCACCTACGAGCAGTACTTC	CASRGGSTYEQYF
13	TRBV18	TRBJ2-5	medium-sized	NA	TGTGCCAGCTCACCATACGGGGAAGAGACCCAGTACTTC	CASSPYGEETQYF
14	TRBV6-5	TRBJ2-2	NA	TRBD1	TGTGCCAGCAGCCAGGGGGCTAACACCGGGGAGCTGTTTTTT	CASSQGANTGELFF
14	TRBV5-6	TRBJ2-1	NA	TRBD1	TGTGCCAGCAGCTTGACAGGGGCCTACAATGAGCAGTTCTTC	CASSLTGAYNEQFF
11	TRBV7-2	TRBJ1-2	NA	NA	TGTGCCAGCAGCTTTATGTCTGGCTACACCTTC	CASSFMSGYTF
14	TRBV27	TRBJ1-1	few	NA	TGTGCCAGCAGTTTCCTGGACCAGGGGACTGAAGCTTTCTTT	CASSFLDQGTEAFF
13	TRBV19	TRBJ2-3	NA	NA	TGTGCCAGTAGTCGGGGGGCTTTGGATACGCAGTATTTT	CASSRGALDTQYF
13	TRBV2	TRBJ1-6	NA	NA	TGTGCCAGCAGTGATGGCAGGCAATCACCCCTCCACTTT	CASSDGRQSPLHF
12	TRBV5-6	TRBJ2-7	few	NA	TGTGCCAGCAGCTTGGGGGGAGTTGTGCAGTACTTC	CASSLGGVVQYF
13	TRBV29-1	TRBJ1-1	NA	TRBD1	TGCAGCGTTCCGGGACAGAGGAACACTGAAGCTTTCTTT	CSVPGQRNTEAFF
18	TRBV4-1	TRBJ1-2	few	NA	TGCGCCAGCAGCCACGCCGGCAGGGGCCAAAAAGCTAACTATGGCTACACCTTC	CASSHAGRGQKANYGYTF
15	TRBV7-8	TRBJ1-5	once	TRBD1	TGTGCCAGCAGCCGGGACAGATCCCTCGGTCAGCCCCAGCATTTT	CASSRDRSLGQPQHF
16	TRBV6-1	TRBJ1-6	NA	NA	TGTGCCAGCAGTGAAGTAGCAGGGGCTACCTACTCACCCCTCCACTTT	CASSEVAGATYSPLHF
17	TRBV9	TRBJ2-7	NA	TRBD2	TGTGCCAGCAGCGAAACCGGGACTAGTGTATCGGGGTACGAGCAGTACTTC	CASSETGTSVSGYEQYF
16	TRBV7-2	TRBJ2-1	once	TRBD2	TGTGCCAGCAGCTTAGCTCCTAGCGGGGGGTTGAATGAGCAGTTCTTC	CASSLAPSGGLNEQFF
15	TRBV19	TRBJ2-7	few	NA	TGTGCCAGTAGTATAGGGGGCGGGAACTCCTACGAGCAGTACTTC	CASSIGGGNSYEQYF
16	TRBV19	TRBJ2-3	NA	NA	TGTGCCAGTAGTAGGGGAGTACTAGAGAAAACAGATACGCAGTATTTT	CASSRGVLEKTDTQYF
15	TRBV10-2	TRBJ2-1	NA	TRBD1	TGCGCCAGCAGTGGGGAGACAGGGAATTCCGATGAGCAGTTCTTC	CASSGETGNSDEQFF
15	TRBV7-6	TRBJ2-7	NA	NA	TGTGCCAGCAGCTCGAGTAACCTACGGGGTACCGAGCAGTACTTC	CASSSSNLRGTEQYF
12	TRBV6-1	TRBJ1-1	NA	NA	TGTGCCAGCAGATTCGACAGCACTGAAGCTTTCTTT	CASRFDSTEAFF
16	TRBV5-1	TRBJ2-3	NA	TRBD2	TGCGCCAGCAGCCGGGAGGCTAGCGCGAACACAGATACGCAGTATTTT	CASSREASANTDTQYF
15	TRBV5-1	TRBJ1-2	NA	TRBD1	TGCGCCAGCAGAGAGTCCGGGACAGGGTCTGGGGGCTACACCTTC	CASRESGTGSGGYTF
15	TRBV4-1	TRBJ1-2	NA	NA	TGCGCCAGCAGCCAAGATCCAGCGGGGATCTATGGCTACACCTTC	CASSQDPAGIYGYTF
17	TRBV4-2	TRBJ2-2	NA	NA	TGTGCCAGCAGCCAAGATCTGGCGGGGGCGACCACCGGGGAGCTGTTTTTT	CASSQDLAGATTGELFF
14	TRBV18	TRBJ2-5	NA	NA	TGTGCCAGCTCACCCCGCGGGGTGCAAGAGACCCAGTACTTC	CASSPRGVQETQYF
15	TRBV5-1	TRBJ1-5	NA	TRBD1	TGCGCCAGCAGCTTGGAAGGACAGGCACATCAGCCCCAGCATTTT	CASSLEGQAHQPQHF
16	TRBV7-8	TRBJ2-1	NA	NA	TGTGCCAGCAGCTTAGCTCTGGCCCCTTTTGGGAGTGAGCAGTTCTTC	CASSLALAPFGSEQFF
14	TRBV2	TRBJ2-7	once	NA	TGTGCCAGCAGTGAAGACAGCCTCTCCTACGAGCAGTACTTC	CASSEDSLSYEQYF
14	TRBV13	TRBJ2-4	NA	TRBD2	TGTGCCAGCAGCTTAATGGCGGGAGAAAACATTCAGTACTTC	CASSLMAGENIQYF
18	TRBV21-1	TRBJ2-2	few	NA	TGTGCCAGCAGCAAACTGGCACTAGCGGGAGTCGGCACCGGGGAGCTGTTTTTT	CASSKLALAGVGTGELFF
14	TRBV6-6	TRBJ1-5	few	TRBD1	TGTGCCAGCAGCCCGGACAGGATCAATCAGCCCCAGCATTTT	CASSPDRINQPQHF
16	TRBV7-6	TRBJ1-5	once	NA	TGTGCCAGCAGCTCTTTCCCTGGGGGAGGGCAACAGCCCCAGCATTTT	CASSSFPGGGQQPQHF
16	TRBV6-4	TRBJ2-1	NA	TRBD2	TGTGCCAGCAGCGCAGGGACTAGCGGGAGATACAATGAGCAGTTCTTC	CASSAGTSGRYNEQFF
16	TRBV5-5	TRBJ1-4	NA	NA	TGTGCCAGCAGCTTGGCTGTCAGGGGAACTAATGAAAAACTGTTTTTT	CASSLAVRGTNEKLFF
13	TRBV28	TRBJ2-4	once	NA	TGTGCCAGCACTCCCGGGGGTGGAAACATTCAGTACTTC	CASTPGGGNIQYF
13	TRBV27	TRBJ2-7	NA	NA	TGTGCCAGCCGTCATCTGGGGAGTTGGGAGCAGTACTTC	CASRHLGSWEQYF
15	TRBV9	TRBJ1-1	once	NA	TGTGCCAGCAGCCCCCATCTCGGGGGGAGGACTGAAGCTTTCTTT	CASSPHLGGRTEAFF
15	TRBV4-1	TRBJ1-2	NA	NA	TGCGCCAGCAGCCAACGTCCCGACACCAACTATGGCTACACCTTC	CASSQRPDTNYGYTF
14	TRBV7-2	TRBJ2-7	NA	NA	TGTGCCAGCAGCTTGTCTAGCTCTACCTACGAGCAGTACTTC	CASSLSSSTYEQYF
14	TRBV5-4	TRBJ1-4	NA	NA	TGTGCCAGCAGCAATGGGGGGTTCGATGAAAAACTGTTTTTT	CASSNGGFDEKLFF
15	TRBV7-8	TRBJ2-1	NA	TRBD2	TGTGCCAGCAGCTTACTAGCGGGGGGATACAATGAGCAGTTCTTC	CASSLLAGGYNEQFF
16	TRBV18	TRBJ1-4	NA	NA	TGTGCCAGCTCACCAGGAAGCGGACAGAGGAATGAAAAACTGTTTTTT	CASSPGSGQRNEKLFF
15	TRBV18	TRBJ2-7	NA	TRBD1	TGTGCCAGCTCCCTGAGGACAGGGGGGACCTACGAGCAGTACTTC	CASSLRTGGTYEQYF
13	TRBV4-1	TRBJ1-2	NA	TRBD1	TGCGCCAGCAGGCGGACAGGGGCCGGAGACTACACCTTC	CASRRTGAGDYTF
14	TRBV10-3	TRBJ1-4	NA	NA	TGTGCCATCAGTGGGCGCGGGCCCGAGAGGAAACTGTTTTTT	CAISGRGPERKLFF
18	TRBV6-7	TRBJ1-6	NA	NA	TGTGCCAGCAGTTACGCCGACAGCCCGTCTGTCTATAATTCACCCCTCCACTTT	CASSYADSPSVYNSPLHF
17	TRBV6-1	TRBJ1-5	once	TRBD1	TGTGCCAGCAGTGAATGGGGGACAGGTGATAGCAATCAGCCCCAGCATTTT	CASSEWGTGDSNQPQHF
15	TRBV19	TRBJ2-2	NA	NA	TGTGCCAGTAGTATGGACAATGTGAACACCGGGGAGCTGTTTTTT	CASSMDNVNTGELFF
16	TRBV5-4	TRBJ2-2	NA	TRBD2	TGTGCCAGCAGCAAGACTAGCGGGAGTGTTACCGGGGAGCTGTTTTTT	CASSKTSGSVTGELFF
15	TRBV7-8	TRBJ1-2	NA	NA	TGTGCCAGCAGCTTAGCCCCTGGGCCATCGGTTGGCTACACCTTC	CASSLAPGPSVGYTF